The 25 T cell receptor beta chains below come from one sample, sequenced in a study of control samples from healthy donors and cancer patients. Sequenced by immunoSEQ multiplex PCR; TCRdb stores in-frame clones only, minus some. The sample holds some 200,000 clones, just under 95% seen once. Specimen: blood. These receptors came from a middle-aged man in good health.

This chain joins TRBV10-2 and TRBJ1-1; D is unclear. CDR3 length equals 13 residues. The germline gives CDR1 WSHSY, CDR2 SAAADI. V dropped 6 bases and J dropped 3 bases, with 11 bases sitting between them. The CDR3 DNA reads TGCGCCAGCAGGGAAGCCGGGGACACTGAAGCTTTCTTT. Its protein is CASREAGDTEAFF.

The chain combines TRBV15 with TRBJ2-1; D possibly uses TRBD1 or TRBD2 (5 bases each). Trimming left V 5 bases short and J 4 bases short, with 15 bases between. This CDR3 is 15 amino acids long. The V gene's germline CDR1 is LNHNV and CDR2 YYDKDF (reference sequence). CDR3 nucleotides: TGTGCCACCAGCCGGGACCCGGGTACGTACAATGAGCAGTTCTTC. As protein: CATSRDPGTYNEQFF.

The V gene is TRBV10-1, the J gene TRBJ2-2; 7 nucleotides align to TRBD1. Trimming took 8 bases from V and 4 from J; bases not matched to a gene: 7. Looked up from germline, CDR1 is WNHNN and CDR2 is SYGVQD (reference sequence). This CDR3 is built from 14 residues. CDR3: CASPKGASTGELFF. In nucleotides, the CDR3 is TGCGCCAGCCCTAAGGGGGCGAGCACCGGGGAGCTGTTTTTT.

J is TRBJ1-4 and V is TRBV7-9; D possibly corresponds to TRBD1 (6 bases). The CDR3 contains 17 residues. CDR1 is SEHNR and CDR2 is FQNEAQ in the germline V gene (reference sequence). The V and J ends lost 4 bases and 1 base respectively, with 16 bases between them. This CDR3 reads CASSYQTGQRTNEKLFF. CDR3 DNA: TGTGCCAGCAGCTACCAGACAGGACAGCGAACTAATGAAAAACTGTTTTTT.

The chain combines TRBV5-6 with TRBJ2-3; 12 nucleotides agree with TRBD2. The V and J ends lost 7 bases and 2 bases, in that order; junction bases with no gene match: 5. This CDR3 is built from 15 residues. CDR1 and CDR2 from the germline V gene are SGHDT and YYEEEE. CDR3 sequence: CASGTSGGTTDTQYF. CDR3 nucleotide sequence: TGTGCCAGCGGAACTAGCGGGGGGACCACAGATACGCAGTATTTT.

The chain employs TRBV28 and TRBJ2-7, with 9 bases that match TRBD1. Trimming cost V 8 bases and J 2 bases; bases outside gene matches: 7. From germline, CDR1 is MDHEN and CDR2 SYDVKM. The CDR3 extends over 14 amino acids. The CDR3 coding sequence is TGTGCCAGCCAAGGGACAGGGTTCCCCTACGAGCAGTACTTC. This encodes CASQGTGFPYEQYF. The variable domain in full, completed from reference TRBV28 and TRBJ2-7, reads DVKVTQSSRYLVKRTGEKVFLECVQDMDHENMFWYRQDPGLGLRLIYFSYDVKMKEKGDIPEGYSVSREKKERFSLILESASTNQTSMYLCASQGTGFPYEQYFGPGTRLTVT.

This chain links TRBV16 with TRBJ1-1; D is perhaps TRBD1 (5 bases). V was shortened by 4 bases and J by 1 base, with 16 bases between the two germline ends. This CDR3 has 16 amino acids. The germline CDR1 and CDR2 sequences are KGHSY and FQNENV. This CDR3 reads CASSLPGFRGNTEAFF. DNA of the CDR3: TGTGCCAGCAGCCTCCCGGGATTTAGGGGGAACACTGAAGCTTTCTTT.

This chain joins TRBV5-4 and TRBJ2-3; the D gene could be TRBD1 or TRBD2 (5 bases each). The CDR3 length is 15 residues. Germline V gene sequence: CDR1 SGHNT, CDR2 YYREEE (reference sequence). V was clipped by 0 bases and J by 0 bases, with 8 bases between them. The CDR3 region has the DNA TGTGCCAGCAGCTTGGGGGACCCTAGCACAGATACGCAGTATTTT. Its translation is CASSLGDPSTDTQYF.

This clone was observed a single time. This chain links TRBV25-1 with TRBJ1-4; TRBD1 matches 8 bases. Germline CDR1 MGHDK, CDR2 SYGVNS. This CDR3 is 15 amino acids long. Trimming cost V 8 bases and J 8 bases; bases outside gene matches: 13. CDR3 in DNA: TGTGCCAGCTCTTCCGGGACAGGTATCGAGGAAAAACTGTTTTTT. Residues: CASSSGTGIEEKLFF. Supplemented by reference TRBV25-1 and TRBJ1-4, the full variable domain reads EADIYQTPRYLVIGTGKKITLECSQTMGHDKMYWYQQDPGMELHLIHYSYGVNSTEKGDLSSESTVSRIRTEHFPLTLESARPSHTSQYLCASSSGTGIEEKLFFGSGTQLSVL.

The chain couples TRBV5-1 to TRBJ2-3, with D possibly being TRBD2 (7 bases). This CDR3 spans 15 amino acids. Trimming stripped 3 bases from V and 1 base from J, with 12 bases between. The germline CDR1 and CDR2 sequences are SGHRS and YFSETQ. CDR3 coding DNA: TGCGCCAGCAGCTGGGGGGGGCCGGGCACAGATACGCAGTATTTT. This encodes CASSWGGPGTDTQYF.

This chain joins TRBV27 and TRBJ2-2; 8 bases map to TRBD1. Germline V gives CDR1 MNHEY, CDR2 SMNVEV (reference sequence). Losses at the gene ends were 6 bases for V and 8 bases for J; bases not matched to a gene: 14. The CDR3 extends over 16 amino acids. CDR3 sequence reads: CASSIPGQGQGGELFF. CDR3 nucleotides: TGTGCCAGCAGCATTCCAGGACAGGGTCAGGGGGGGGAGCTGTTTTTT.

The genes are TRBV5-1 and TRBJ1-1, with TRBD1 as a possible D gene (5 bases). The CDR3 runs 16 residues. V was trimmed by 0 bases and J by 7 bases, leaving 19 bases between them. Germline V gene sequence: CDR1 SGHRS, CDR2 YFSETQ. CDR3 bases: TGCGCCAGCAGCTTGGATGGCAGGGCACCCTTGAATGAAGCTTTCTTT. Its translation: CASSLDGRAPLNEAFF.

The chain has TRBV6-5 and TRBJ1-2; unclear D gene. The V end lost 5 bases, the J end lost 6 bases, and 7 bases lay between the germline ends. The CDR3 extends over 11 amino acids. Germline V lookup: CDR1 MNHEY, CDR2 SVGAGI. Here the CDR3 DNA reads TGTGCCAGCAGTATTTGGGATGGCTACACCTTC. It is translated as CASSIWDGYTF.

The chain carries TRBV6-2 or TRBV6-3 and TRBJ1-5, with D maybe TRBD1 (6 bases). Deletions cut 4 bases from V and 3 bases from J, with 10 bases between. CDR1 MNHEY and CDR2 SVGEGT come from the germline V gene. This CDR3 has 14 amino acids. The CDR3 DNA reads TGTGCCAGCAGTTTTACAGGGTTCAATCAGCCCCAGCATTTT. As protein: CASSFTGFNQPQHF.

V gene TRBV6-2 or TRBV6-3 combines with J gene TRBJ1-1; 7 bases map to TRBD1. There are 14 residues in the CDR3. The germline gives CDR1 MNHEY, CDR2 SVGEGT. The V and J ends lost 5 bases and 5 bases, in that order; junction bases with no gene match: 8. The DNA for the CDR3 is TGTGCCAGCAGTGATAGGGGGCGGGAAACTGAAGCTTTCTTT. Translation: CASSDRGRETEAFF.

With respect to this clone: A read error may produce the germline difference seen at one junction end. The chain is built from TRBV19 and TRBJ1-5, with unresolved D. CDR1 is LNHDA, CDR2 SQIVND, per germline (reference sequence). The CDR3 runs to 13 residues. CDR3 sequence: CASGIRKNQPQHF. DNA for the CDR3: TGTGCCAGTGGTATAAGGAAGAATCAGCCCCAGCATTTT.

This chain uses TRBV6-5 with TRBJ2-5; D ambiguous. Germline V gene lookup returns CDR1 MNHEY and CDR2 SVGAGI. V lost 7 bases to trimming and J lost 2 bases, with 8 bases between them. The CDR3 consists of 12 residues. CDR3 amino acids: CASISPQETQYF. The CDR3 DNA is TGTGCCAGCATATCCCCTCAAGAGACCCAGTACTTC.

The rearrangement links TRBV13 to TRBJ2-7, with TRBD2 matching 9 bases. V lost 5 bases and J lost 2; bases outside the gene matches: 1. The CDR3 has 13 amino acids. The germline gives CDR1 PRHDT, CDR2 FYEKMQ (reference sequence). The CDR3 sequence: CASSRGGAYEQYF. The CDR3 DNA sequence: TGTGCCAGCAGCCGCGGGGGGGCCTACGAGCAGTACTTC.

The rearrangement joins TRBV28 to TRBJ1-1; D is undetermined. Trimming pared 8 bases from V and 1 base from J, leaving 14 bases between. CDR1 MDHEN and CDR2 SYDVKM come from the germline V gene. The CDR3 has 14 residues. The CDR3 loop is CASPRDRGNTEAFF. The CDR3 coding sequence is TGTGCCAGCCCCCGGGATAGAGGGAACACTGAAGCTTTCTTT.

This clone has only one observation. In DNA form, the CDR3 reads TGTGCCAGCAGTGAATCGCGCAGGGAAGAGACCCAGTACTTC. Translating gives CASSESRREETQYF. The gene calls are TRBV25-1 and TRBJ2-5; tentatively, D is TRBD1 (5 bases). CDR3 length equals 14 residues. The V end was cut by 1 base, the J end by 3 bases, with 9 bases between. CDR1 and CDR2 from the germline V gene are MGHDK and SYGVNS.

The chain uses TRBV28 and TRBJ2-5; TRBD1 agrees at 12 bases. This CDR3 spans 16 amino acids. Germline V gene lookup returns CDR1 MDHEN and CDR2 SYDVKM. Losses at the gene ends were 5 bases for V and 5 bases for J; bases not matched to a gene: 9. The CDR3 reads CASSAPGTGGVETQYF. The CDR3 bases are TGTGCCAGCAGTGCTCCCGGGACAGGGGGCGTCGAGACCCAGTACTTC.

The chain has TRBV9 and TRBJ2-2; D is uncertain. In germline, CDR1 is SGDLS, CDR2 YYNGEE. V lost 0 bases and J lost 5, with 11 bases in between. CDR3 length equals 15 residues. Here the CDR3 reads CASSVGNIITGELFF. The CDR3, as DNA: TGTGCCAGCAGCGTAGGCAACATCATAACCGGGGAGCTGTTTTTT.

This sequence joins TRBV4-1 and TRBJ2-7; 10 bases agree with TRBD2. The CDR3 is made up of 16 amino acids. Unmatched junction bases numbered 8, after V lost 3 bases and J lost 3 bases. Germline V CDR1 and CDR2: MGHRA, YSYEKL. DNA for the CDR3: TGCGCCAGCAGCCATCTAAGCGGGGGGGCCATCTACGAGCAGTACTTC. Its translation is CASSHLSGGAIYEQYF.

The chain couples TRBV23-1 to TRBJ1-6; no definite D call. TRBV23-1 is an ORF; its function is uncertain. Trimming pared 1 base from V and 6 bases from J, leaving 7 bases between. The CDR3 totals 14 residues. The DNA for the CDR3 is TGCGCCAGCAGTCAATGGGTCCGTAATTCACCCCTCCACTTT. It yields the protein CASSQWVRNSPLHF.

The rearrangement uses TRBV3-1 (or the pseudogene TRBV3-2) and TRBJ1-2, with 9 nucleotides matching TRBD1. The CDR3 spans 16 residues. Germline-derived CDR1 and CDR2 are LGHDT and YNNKEL (reference sequence). Trimming cost V 5 bases and J 6 bases; bases outside gene matches: 13. This chain's CDR3 is CASSLRGQGKRDGYTF. The CDR3 DNA reads TGTGCCAGCAGCTTGAGAGGACAGGGGAAAAGAGATGGCTACACCTTC.